This TCR beta chain was sequenced for a study of OX40 agonist ivuxolimab in advanced cancers. Study at large: Dose-escalation patients were diagnosed with hepatocellular carcinoma, melanoma, renal cell cancer or head and neck cancer. Study-wide findings and caveats: The study observed clonal expansion of CD4+ and CD8+ blood T cells by week 6 at 0.1 to 3.0 mg/kg.

This CDR3 comprises 14 residues. Looked up from germline, CDR1 is PRHDT and CDR2 is FYEKMQ (reference sequence). Germline trimming cut 4 bases from V and 3 bases from J; bases unmatched to any gene: 3. In the case of this clone: Its antigen is not known.

The protocol was immunoSEQ multiplex PCR, while the TCRdb copy is restricted to in-frame clones and leaves out a portion. This table has tens of thousands of clones, around nine tenths appearing once. The TCR comes from an adult with an advanced solid tumor such as melanoma, head and neck, liver or kidney cancer. The sequencing used CD4+ or CD8+ T cells sorted from blood, collected in a trial of the OX40 agonist ivuxolimab. This sequence joins TRBV13 and TRBJ2-7; TRBD1 agrees at 10 bases. CDR3 amino acids: CASSSRDRGYEQYF. DNA of the CDR3: TGTGCCAGCAGCTCCCGGGACAGGGGCTACGAGCAGTACTTC.